These T cell receptor beta chains were read from a single sample in a study of CD8 T cells in ankylosing spondylitis. TCRdb used MiXCR to reprocess the 5' RACE reads, holding one entry per CDR3 protein. This table has 85,000 to 100,000 distinct CDR3 sequences, about 8% appearing once. The sample taken for sequencing was blood, either unsorted or a sorted T cell fraction (not recorded which). All receptors come from a male donor with ankylosing spondylitis or in good health (not recorded which). Each CDR3 is given without its conserved first and last residue.

v_call	cdr3_aa
TRBV20-1	SAGLAGAYEQY
TRBV5-1	ASSLVPSSGNEQF
TRBV5-1	ASSLAPSGGLSDEQY
TRBV4-1	ASSQVGAGAVATNEKLF
TRBV7-2	ASSFGTSNPY
TRBV9	ASSVARSTDTQY
TRBV7-9	ASSLSGTNTGELF
TRBV19	ASLGQGLGTEAF
TRBV18	ASSSDRVQGGPQH
TRBV7-2	ASSLRTLLSYEQY
TRBV12-3/TRBV12-4	ASSLGPGQGFGYT
TRBV7-2	ASSVVSLVGEQY
TRBV4-3	ASSQVRGDTEAF
TRBV6-5	ASSYTRGGSYEQY
TRBV5-1	ASSLRVAGGIHTQY
TRBV2	ASSERGTSGPAVQF
TRBV10-3	ATQTASSRAF
TRBV11-2	ASSLVLAGELGEQF
TRBV7-9	ASSSSTSTKQY
TRBV4-2	ASSQEAYTSSYEQY
TRBV7-2	ASSFSQPGTWLDEQF
TRBV7-9	ASSPGLPGQNGGETQY
TRBV10-3	AISGATITDTQY
TRBV3-1	ASRKGLAEYNEQF
TRBV29-1	SDRILETQY
TRBV7-2	ASSLELLYNEQF
TRBV28	ASSLYGFRPSSYEQY
TRBV5-1	ASSLEVMRSYNEQF
TRBV20-1	SAASRGRDTQY
TRBV5-1	ASSSLTGDNEQF
TRBV10-3	AISDMREGNEQF
TRBV4-2	ASSLPSGGGTDTQY
TRBV2	ASTDGRGTGELF
TRBV7-9	ASSLTSGHNSPLH
TRBV11-3	ASSQMGTGELF
TRBV18	ASSPRQDGREQY
TRBV5-5	AALGGEQF
TRBV20-1	SARGTTGGTKKFSYNEQF
TRBV2	ASYGTSGTDTQY
TRBV7-2	ASSFSEGTEAF
TRBV7-9	ASSLAWVASRQY
TRBV4-1	ASSQPGPPGVNEQF
TRBV11-2	ASRDRLAGETDTQY
TRBV7-2	ASSLVGGTQETQY
TRBV5-5	ASRTGYNEQF
TRBV3-1	ASTQEPVGAFYNEQF
TRBV10-3	AITPGQGTEAF
TRBV6-2/TRBV6-3	ASKLQQRDGYT
TRBV25-1	ASSEPGVTYEQY
TRBV7-9	ASSLVAGLGYNEQF
TRBV3-1	ASSRDFTGDTEAF
TRBV7-9	ASSSTPSANNEQF